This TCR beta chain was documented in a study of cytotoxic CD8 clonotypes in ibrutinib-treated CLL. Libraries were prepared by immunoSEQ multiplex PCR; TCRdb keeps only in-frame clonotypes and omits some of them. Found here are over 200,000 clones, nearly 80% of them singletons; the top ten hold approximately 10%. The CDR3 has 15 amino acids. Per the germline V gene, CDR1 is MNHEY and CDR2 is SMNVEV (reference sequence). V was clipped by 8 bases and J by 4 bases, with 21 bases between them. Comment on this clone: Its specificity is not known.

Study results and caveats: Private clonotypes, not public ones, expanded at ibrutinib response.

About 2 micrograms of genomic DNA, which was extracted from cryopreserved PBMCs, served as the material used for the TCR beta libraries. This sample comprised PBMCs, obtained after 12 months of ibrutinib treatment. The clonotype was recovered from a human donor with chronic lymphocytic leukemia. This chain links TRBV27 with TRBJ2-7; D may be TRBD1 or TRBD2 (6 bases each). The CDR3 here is CASAQAGRGAYEQYF. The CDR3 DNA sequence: TGTGCCAGCGCTCAAGCGGGCAGGGGCGCTTACGAGCAGTACTTC.